This T cell receptor beta chain comes out of a study of blood T cell repertoires in COVID-19. Germline V gene data show CDR1 as SEHNR and CDR2 as FQNEAQ (reference sequence). The germline V and J ends were trimmed by 1 base and 2 bases, with 17 bases remaining between them. This CDR3 has 17 amino acids. Per the study methods: Amplification with reference gene primers provided the estimates of nucleated cell counts. Sequencing used immunoSEQ multiplex PCR; TCRdb keeps in-frame clones, though not all of them. For V, J and clone size, that table is used; D and trimming come from the DNA. This sample has roughly 500,000 clones, with about 91% found just once.

The sample comprised peripheral blood. V is TRBV7-9 and J is TRBJ2-5, with D maybe TRBD2 (6 bases). This TCR came from a man between 18 and 35 years old with COVID-19, enrolled during active disease. The CDR3 nucleotides are TGTGCCAGCAGCTTAGTGAGTCGGGAGTTGGATCAAGAGACCCAGTACTTC. Protein sequence: CASSLVSRELDQETQYF.